Each of the 4 T cell receptor beta chains below was sequenced from the same sample in a study of cytomegalovirus exposure and HLA in healthy donors. Primers for the PCR totalled 60 Vbeta and 13 Jbeta. Data came from immunoSEQ multiplex PCR; TCRdb stores just in-frame clones and leaves some out. This sample has 100,000 to 150,000 clones, with about 79% found just once. The source material was PBMCs. These receptors originate from a woman in her 50s in good health and CMV-seronegative.

This clone has just a few counts. The rearrangement uses TRBV30 and TRBJ2-7; D may be TRBD2 (5 bases). The germline CDR1 and CDR2 sequences are GTSNPN and SVGIG (reference sequence). The CDR3 is made up of 12 amino acids. V shed 0 bases and J shed 3 bases, with 6 bases lying between them. The CDR3 reads CAWSVGSYEQYF. Here the CDR3 DNA reads TGTGCCTGGAGTGTTGGGAGCTACGAGCAGTACTTC.

The genes are TRBV29-1 and TRBJ2-5; TRBD2 might be the D (6 bases). The CDR3 has 11 amino acids. Trimming pared 8 bases from V and 4 bases from J, leaving 11 bases between. Germline CDR1 and CDR2: SQVTM and ANQGSEA. CDR3 in DNA: TGCAGCCTGACTAGTCTAGAGACCCAGTACTTC. Its protein is CSLTSLETQYF.

The gene calls are TRBV28 and TRBJ1-1; maybe TRBD1 (5 bases). Germline CDR1 is MDHEN and CDR2 is SYDVKM. The length of the CDR3 is 12 residues. Trimming took off 7 bases at V and 8 bases at J, with 14 bases between the two ends. The CDR3 sequence is CASTTGGGEAFF. CDR3 coding DNA: TGTGCCAGCACCACCGGTGGGGGGGAAGCTTTCTTT.

This chain links TRBV28 with TRBJ2-1; 10 nucleotides line up with TRBD2. This CDR3 is built from 15 residues. Per germline, CDR1 MDHEN and CDR2 SYDVKM. Trimming removed 6 bases from V and 9 bases from J; junction bases left unmatched: 11. The CDR3 nucleotides read TGTGCCAGCAGGGGGACTAGCGCCTCGGTGGGTGAGCAGTTCTTC. Residues: CASRGTSASVGEQFF.